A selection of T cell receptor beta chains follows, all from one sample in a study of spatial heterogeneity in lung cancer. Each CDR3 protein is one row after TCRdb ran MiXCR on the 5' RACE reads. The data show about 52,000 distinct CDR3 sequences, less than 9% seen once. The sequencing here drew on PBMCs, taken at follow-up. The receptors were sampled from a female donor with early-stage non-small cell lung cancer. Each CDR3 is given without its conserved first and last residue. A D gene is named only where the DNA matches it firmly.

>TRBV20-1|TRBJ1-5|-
SARDWSGDGSNQPQH
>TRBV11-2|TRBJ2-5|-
ASSFSHQETQY
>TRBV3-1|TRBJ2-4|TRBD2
ASSQDLGRVGGVAKNIQY
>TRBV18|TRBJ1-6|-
ASSPADSHGSPLH
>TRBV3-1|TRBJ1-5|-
ASSPYSSNQPQH
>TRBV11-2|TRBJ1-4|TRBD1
ASSFWGTVPTEKLF
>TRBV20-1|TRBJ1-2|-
SAHGGLYGYT
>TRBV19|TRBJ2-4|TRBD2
ASSIYRLAGESSIQY
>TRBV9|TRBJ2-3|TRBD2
ASSAFSRTSGTTDTQY
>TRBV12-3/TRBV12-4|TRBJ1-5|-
ASRQSSNQPQH
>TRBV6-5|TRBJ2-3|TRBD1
ASSYSRQGHTDTQY
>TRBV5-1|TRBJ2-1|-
ASSLPSDEQF
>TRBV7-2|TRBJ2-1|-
ASSLSRVSQF
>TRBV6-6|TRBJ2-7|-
ASSYSGVTYEQY
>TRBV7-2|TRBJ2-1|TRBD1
ASSSKTGLSYNEQF
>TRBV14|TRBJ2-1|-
ASSQGQSAYNEQF
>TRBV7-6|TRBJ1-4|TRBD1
ASRPKGTDNEKLF
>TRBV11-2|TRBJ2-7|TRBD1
ASSSDRAIYEQY
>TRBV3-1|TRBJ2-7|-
ASSGGGHFSYEQY
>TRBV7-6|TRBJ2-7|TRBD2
ASSFSGGALEEQY
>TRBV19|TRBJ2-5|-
ATTATALRHQETQY
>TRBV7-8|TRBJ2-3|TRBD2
ASSLDRTSGGKGY
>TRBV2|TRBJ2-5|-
AAWGELETQY
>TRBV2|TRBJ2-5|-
ASNEGRLMETQY
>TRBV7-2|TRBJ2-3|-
ASSLGFTDTQY
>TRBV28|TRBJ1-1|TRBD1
ATAGQTEAF
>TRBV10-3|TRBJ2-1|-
AIMDEPGKRYNEQF
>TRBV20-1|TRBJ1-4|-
SARERIGATNEKLF
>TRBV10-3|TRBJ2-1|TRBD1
AIREDRELFNEQF
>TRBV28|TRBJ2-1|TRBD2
ASSSMTSGGPYEQF
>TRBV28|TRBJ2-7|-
ASSFLFEGSSEQY
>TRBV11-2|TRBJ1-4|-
ASSPAGPLGEKLF
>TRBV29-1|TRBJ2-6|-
SVEEDPLWSGANVLT
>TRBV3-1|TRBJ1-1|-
ASSQDRGRVAF
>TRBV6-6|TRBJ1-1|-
ASRQGVPEAF
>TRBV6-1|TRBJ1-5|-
ASSEARGNRQPQH
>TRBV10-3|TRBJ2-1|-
AIRWGSYNEQF
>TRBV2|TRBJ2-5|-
ASSPATKTQY
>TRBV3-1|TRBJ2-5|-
ASSQDGGEETQY
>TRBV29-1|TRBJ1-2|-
SAGGRPTDGYT
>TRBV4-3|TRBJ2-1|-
ASSQEEGGYNEQF
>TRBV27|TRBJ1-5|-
ASGQMWDQPQH
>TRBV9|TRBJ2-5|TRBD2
ASSGPGLAPGYEETQY
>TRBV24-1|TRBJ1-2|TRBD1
ATSDWDRNYGYT
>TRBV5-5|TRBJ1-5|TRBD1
ASSRGQINQPQH
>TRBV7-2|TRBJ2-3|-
ASSRNPRGFTDTQY